This passage covers 22 T cell receptor beta chains from one sample sequenced in a study of CD8+ T cells in alopecia areata. Regarding treatment: oral pan-JAK inhibitor, 5-10 mg twice daily. Following RNA extraction, reverse transcription yielded cDNA that acted as the sequencing template. Some clones are missing from TCRdb's copy, which holds only in-frame ones; the method was immunoSEQ multiplex PCR. The sample includes about 180,000 clones, about three fifths of them seen just once. The sample consisted of CD4+ T cells sorted from blood, taken at approximately week 60, from a patient treated with tofacitinib. The receptors derive from a human donor with alopecia areata.

This sequence joins TRBV4-1 and TRBJ2-5, with no clear D. Germline V gene lookup returns CDR1 MGHRA and CDR2 YSYEKL. Between the trimmed V and J ends, which lost 4 bases and 2 bases, there was a span of 11 bases. This CDR3 spans 14 amino acids. The CDR3 reads CASSREYRQETQYF. The CDR3, as DNA: TGCGCCAGCAGCCGAGAATACCGTCAAGAGACCCAGTACTTC.

For this clone: The junction differs from germline at one of its ends, possibly a read error. J is TRBJ2-7 and V is TRBV18, with 10 nucleotides matching TRBD1. Looked up from germline, CDR1 is KGHSH and CDR2 is LQKENI. CDR3 length: 15 residues. The CDR3 coding sequence is TGTGCCAGCTCACCGACAGGGGGCGTCTCCCACGAGCAGTACTTC. As protein: CASSPTGGVSHEQYF.

V usage is TRBV25-1 and J usage is TRBJ1-4; possibly TRBD1 for D (5 bases). CDR3 size: 17 residues. Germline CDR1 is MGHDK and CDR2 is SYGVNS. V lost 1 base and J 2 bases, leaving 14 bases between the germline ends. As DNA, the CDR3 is TGTGCCAGCAGTGAATTTCGGGGGAAGGGGACTAATGAAAAACTGTTTTTT. This sequence encodes CASSEFRGKGTNEKLFF. The variable domain in full, with the rest retrieved from reference TRBV25-1 and TRBJ1-4, is EADIYQTPRYLVIGTGKKITLECSQTMGHDKMYWYQQDPGMELHLIHYSYGVNSTEKGDLSSESTVSRIRTEHFPLTLESARPSHTSQYLCASSEFRGKGTNEKLFFGSGTQLSVL.

This clone was observed a handful of times. The CDR3 DNA reads TGTGCCAGCAGTGATCACGGGGTACTACGTGGCTACACCTTC. Protein sequence: CASSDHGVLRGYTF. The chain couples TRBV25-1 to TRBJ1-2; D ambiguous. The CDR3 runs to 14 residues. V lost 3 bases and J 7 bases, leaving 15 bases between the germline ends. Germline CDR1 reads MGHDK; CDR2 reads SYGVNS.

The CDR3 nucleotides are TGTGCCAGCAGTGATCGGCAGTCCCATGGCTACACCTTC. Protein: CASSDRQSHGYTF. The chain combines TRBV25-1 with TRBJ1-2; D is unresolved. This CDR3 contains 13 residues. Trimming removed 3 bases at V and 6 bases at J, with 11 bases between. Germline loops: CDR1 MGHDK, CDR2 SYGVNS.

V and J are TRBV15 and TRBJ2-5, with TRBD1 matching over 9 bases. The end of the DNA aligns better with TRBJ2-7, so the J call may be wrong. There are 14 residues in the CDR3. Per the germline V gene, CDR1 is LNHNV and CDR2 is YYDKDF (reference sequence). As DNA, the CDR3 is TGTGCCACCAGCGTGGGACAGGGAGGCTACGAGCAGTACTTC. Residues: CATSVGQGGYEQYF.

The chain uses TRBV9 and TRBJ2-5; TRBD2 matches at 9 bases. There are 16 residues in the CDR3. Trimming at V came to 3 bases and at J to 5 bases, leaving 11 bases not matched to a gene. Germline V gene sequence: CDR1 SGDLS, CDR2 YYNGEE. CDR3 bases: TGTGCCAGCAGCGGGCTAGCGGGGCCGTTGGGGGAGACCCAGTACTTC. As protein: CASSGLAGPLGETQYF.

The V gene is TRBV29-1, the J gene TRBJ2-7; D is unresolved. With 5 bases removed from V and 0 bases from J, the gap between germline ends came to 8 bases. Germline loops: CDR1 SQVTM, CDR2 ANQGSEA. CDR3 size: 12 residues. CDR3 in amino acids: CSVKPRSYEQYF. The CDR3, as DNA: TGCAGCGTTAAACCCCGCTCCTACGAGCAGTACTTC.

The gene calls are TRBV11-3 and TRBJ2-1, with D perhaps matching TRBD2 (6 bases). Germline V CDR1 and CDR2: SGHNT, YENEEA. Trimming cost V 8 bases and J 4 bases, with 15 bases left between them. This CDR3 has 14 residues. The CDR3 DNA is TGTGCCAGCGCTCGGGGGTCAAGTTACAATGAGCAGTTCTTC. Protein product: CASARGSSYNEQFF. Full variable domain (missing parts from reference TRBV11-3 and TRBJ2-1): EAGVVQSPRYKIIEKKQPVAFWCNPISGHNTLYWYLQNLGQGPELLIRYENEEAVDDSQLPKDRFSAERLKGVDSTLKIQPAELGDSAVYLCASARGSSYNEQFFGPGTRLTVL.

V gene TRBV7-8 combines with J gene TRBJ2-3; the D gene is possibly TRBD1 (5 bases). Germline loops: CDR1 SGHVS, CDR2 FQNEAQ. The CDR3 has 14 residues. Trimming pared 5 bases from V and 1 base from J, leaving 10 bases between. CDR3 protein: CASSVVTGTDTQYF. The DNA for the CDR3 is TGTGCCAGCAGCGTAGTGACAGGCACAGATACGCAGTATTTT.

This clone was seen more than once but under ten times. This sequence joins TRBV29-1 and TRBJ2-7; D may correspond to TRBD1 or TRBD2 (5 bases each). This CDR3 is 15 amino acids long. V shed 4 bases and J shed 4 bases, with 20 bases lying between them. CDR1 and CDR2 from the germline V gene are SQVTM and ANQGSEA. The CDR3 nucleotides read TGCAGCGTTGGATATCAGGGACGGACAAAATACGAGCAGTACTTC. It specifies CSVGYQGRTKYEQYF.

The chain combines TRBV7-9 with TRBJ2-1; D not resolved. CDR1 is SEHNR and CDR2 is FQNEAQ in the germline V gene (reference sequence). This CDR3 contains 16 residues. Trimming left V 1 base short and J 5 bases short, with 15 bases between. CDR3 in amino acids: CASSLVGSSPNNEQFF. DNA for the CDR3: TGTGCCAGCAGCTTAGTGGGCTCCAGCCCAAACAATGAGCAGTTCTTC. The full variable domain, with the rest looked up from reference TRBV7-9 and TRBJ2-1, is DTGVSQNPRHKITKRGQNVTFRCDPISEHNRLYWYRQTLGQGPEFLTYFQNEAQLEKSRLLSDRFSAERPKGSFSTLEIQRTEQGDSAMYLCASSLVGSSPNNEQFFGPGTRLTVL.

This chain connects TRBV4-1 to TRBJ1-1, with a weak D call TRBD1 (6 bases). Between the trimmed V and J ends, which lost 4 bases and 0 bases, there was a span of 12 bases. Germline V lookup: CDR1 MGHRA, CDR2 YSYEKL. The CDR3 consists of 15 residues. This CDR3 reads CASSPAWGLNTEAFF. The CDR3 coding sequence is TGCGCCAGCAGCCCCGCCTGGGGGCTGAACACTGAAGCTTTCTTT.

The chain has TRBV7-9 and TRBJ1-6, with 7 bases identical to TRBD1. CDR3 size: 16 residues. Trimming cost V 5 bases and J 7 bases; bases outside gene matches: 11. Looked up from germline, CDR1 is SEHNR and CDR2 is FQNEAQ (reference sequence). The CDR3: CASSPPTGVGNSPLHF. Here the CDR3 DNA reads TGTGCCAGCAGCCCGCCAACAGGGGTCGGAAATTCACCCCTCCACTTT.

This chain connects TRBV30 to TRBJ2-3; tentatively, D is TRBD1 or TRBD2 (5 bases each). The CDR3 runs to 13 residues. V lost 1 base and J 6 bases, leaving 11 bases between the germline ends. Per germline, CDR1 GTSNPN and CDR2 SVGIG (reference sequence). The CDR3 DNA reads as TGTGCCTGGAGTGCAGGGACCCTCGATACGCAGTATTTT. Residues: CAWSAGTLDTQYF. Full variable domain (rest looked up from reference TRBV30 and TRBJ2-3): SQTIHQWPATLVQPVGSPLSLECTVEGTSNPNLYWYRQAAGRGLQLLFYSVGIGQISSEVPQNLSASRPQDRQFILSSKKLLLSDSGFYLCAWSAGTLDTQYFGPGTRLTVL.

The chain carries TRBV5-1 and TRBJ2-7; D might be TRBD1 (6 bases). Trimming stripped 3 bases from V and 2 bases from J, with 18 bases between. From germline, CDR1 is SGHRS and CDR2 YFSETQ. CDR3 length equals 16 residues. The CDR3 spells CASSSPSGVRTYEQYF. CDR3 coding DNA: TGCGCCAGCAGCTCGCCGTCAGGGGTCCGAACCTACGAGCAGTACTTC.

This clone has a handful of counts. V and J are TRBV27 and TRBJ2-7; 8 nucleotides align to TRBD1. V gave up 6 bases and J gave up 6 bases; unmatched junction bases: 7. The CDR3 has 13 residues. The germline V gene encodes CDR1 MNHEY and CDR2 SMNVEV (reference sequence). In nucleotides, the CDR3 is TGTGCCAGCAGACCCGGACAGGGAGCCGAGCAGTACTTC. It codes for CASRPGQGAEQYF.

The gene calls are TRBV6-1 and TRBJ2-4, with D tentatively TRBD1 or TRBD2 (5 bases each). The CDR3 sequence is 16 residues long. In germline, CDR1 is MNHNS, CDR2 SASEGT. V lost 3 bases and J 0 bases, leaving 12 bases between the germline ends. Written as DNA, the CDR3 is TGTGCCAGCAGTGACTGGGGGTCGCTAGCCAAAAACATTCAGTACTTC. This sequence encodes CASSDWGSLAKNIQYF.

The gene calls are TRBV7-2 and TRBJ2-5, with D tentatively TRBD1 (5 bases). Germline V gene data show CDR1 as SGHTA and CDR2 as FQGNSA. Trimming cost V 0 bases and J 2 bases, with 10 bases left between them. The CDR3 covers 15 residues. This CDR3 reads CASSLARGMQETQYF. CDR3 in DNA: TGTGCCAGCAGCTTAGCTAGGGGAATGCAAGAGACCCAGTACTTC.

CDR3 nucleotides: TGTGCCAGCAGCTTAGGCGTGGGGCCATACAATGAGCAGTTCTTC. It is translated as CASSLGVGPYNEQFF. The chain joins TRBV11-2 to TRBJ2-1; the D gene is possibly TRBD1 (5 bases). The CDR3 is 15 amino acids. V was pared by 1 base and J by 4 bases, with 11 bases between. CDR1 is SGHAT and CDR2 is FQNNGV in the germline V gene.

This chain uses TRBV10-2 with TRBJ2-2; D unresolved. The V end was cut by 8 bases, the J end by 8 bases, with 18 bases between. CDR3 length: 14 residues. Germline V gene data show CDR1 as WSHSY and CDR2 as SAAADI. The CDR3 region is CASVEVARSGELFF. The CDR3, as DNA: TGCGCCAGCGTAGAAGTAGCTAGATCAGGGGAGCTGTTTTTT.

This clone has a handful of counts. V is TRBV7-2 and J is TRBJ2-5, with no clear D. The germline gives CDR1 SGHTA, CDR2 FQGNSA. The CDR3 runs 12 residues. The V and J ends lost 4 bases and 5 bases respectively, with 8 bases between them. This CDR3 is CASSYNWETQYF. Here the CDR3 DNA reads TGTGCCAGCAGCTACAATTGGGAGACCCAGTACTTC. The variable domain in full, completed from reference TRBV7-2 and TRBJ2-5, reads GAGVSQSPSNKVTEKGKDVELRCDPISGHTALYWYRQSLGQGLEFLIYFQGNSAPDKSGLPSDRFSAERTGGSVSTLTIQRTQQEDSAVYLCASSYNWETQYFGPGTRLLVL.